Shown below are 9 T cell receptor beta chains from a single sample sequenced in a study of shared T cell receptors in the human thymus. The table came from immunoSEQ multiplex PCR; TCRdb's copy has only in-frame clones and leaves some out. Of roughly 700,000 clones in the sample, approximately 87% were seen once. The sample was also reused in another study, on human thymus T cells.

Material for sequencing was thymocytes. These receptors were taken from a boy under two years old with a congenital heart defect.

About this clone: The same CDR3 is also encoded by other DNA sequences in this sample. The V and J genes are TRBV4-2 and TRBJ2-3, with TRBD2 matching over 16 bases. This CDR3 is built from 18 residues. Trimming removed 4 bases from V and 1 base from J; junction bases left unmatched: 5. Germline V gene data show CDR1 as LGHNA and CDR2 as YNFKEQ. CDR3 DNA sequence: TGTGCCAGCAGCCCGGGACTAGCGGGAGGGCCGGGCACAGATACGCAGTATTTT. Translated: CASSPGLAGGPGTDTQYF.

This chain joins TRBV6-6 and TRBJ1-2; 7 bases are a match to TRBD1. The trim removed 7 bases at V and 4 bases at J, leaving 6 bases unmatched. The CDR3 spans 13 residues. Germline values: CDR1 MNHNY, CDR2 SVGAGI (reference sequence). CDR3 in DNA: TGTGCCAGCACCACAGGGGTTTTCTATGGCTACACCTTC. Translating it yields CASTTGVFYGYTF.

The J gene is TRBJ2-3, the V gene TRBV5-4, with TRBD2 matching over 9 bases. There are 16 residues in the CDR3. V gave up 2 bases and J gave up 1 base; unmatched junction bases: 5. Germline-derived CDR1 and CDR2 are SGHNT and YYREEE (reference sequence). The CDR3 protein is CASSFGAGGGTDTQYF. CDR3 coding DNA: TGTGCCAGCAGCTTTGGTGCGGGAGGGGGCACAGATACGCAGTATTTT.

The chain has TRBV7-2 and TRBJ2-4, with 10 bases identical to TRBD1. CDR1 and CDR2 (germline): SGHTA, FQGNSA. V lost 5 bases, J lost 3 bases, and 10 bases stayed unmatched. This CDR3 region has 17 residues. CDR3 nucleotides: TGTGCCAGCAGCGTCCGGGGACAGGGGAGGGGCAAAAACATTCAGTACTTC. As protein: CASSVRGQGRGKNIQYF.

The chain joins TRBV2 to TRBJ2-1; tentative D call: TRBD1 (5 bases). V was clipped by 4 bases and J by 10 bases, with 20 bases between them. The length of the CDR3 is 15 residues. CDR1 and CDR2 (germline): SNHLY, FYNNEI. The CDR3 DNA follows: TGTGCCAGCAGTGTACCGGACACCTCAATAGGGGAGCAGTTCTTC. This sequence encodes CASSVPDTSIGEQFF.

This chain links TRBV6-4 with TRBJ2-1; 9 bases match TRBD2. Losses at the gene ends were 0 bases for V and 8 bases for J; bases not matched to a gene: 11. Germline assignment: CDR1 MRHNA and CDR2 SNTAGT. The CDR3 has 17 amino acids. For the CDR3, the DNA is TGTGCCAGCAGTGACTCGAGGAGGGCGGGAGGGCCCCATGAGCAGTTCTTC. Its translation is CASSDSRRAGGPHEQFF.

The chain couples TRBV15 to TRBJ1-4; 9 nucleotides align to TRBD1. CDR3 length: 18 residues. Germline lookup yields CDR1 LNHNV and CDR2 YYDKDF (reference sequence). Trimming at V came to 2 bases and at J to 0 bases, leaving 7 bases not matched to a gene. The CDR3: CATSRSRTGEATNEKLFF. The DNA for the CDR3 is TGTGCCACCAGCAGAAGTCGGACAGGGGAAGCAACTAATGAAAAACTGTTTTTT.

The genes are TRBV5-8 and TRBJ2-7, with TRBD2 matching 9 bases. The trim removed 4 bases at V and 5 bases at J, leaving 10 bases unmatched. The CDR3 covers 15 residues. Looked up from germline, CDR1 is SGHTS and CDR2 is YDEGEE. The CDR3: CASSGLAGTAHEQYF. CDR3 nucleotides: TGTGCCAGCAGCGGGCTAGCGGGAACGGCTCACGAGCAGTACTTC.

The chain couples TRBV18 to TRBJ2-3; 8 bases are a match to TRBD2. Germline CDR1 and CDR2: KGHSH and LQKENI. With 3 bases clipped from V and 0 bases from J, the junction kept 2 bases outside the gene matches. The CDR3 extends over 15 amino acids. The CDR3 DNA follows: TGTGCCAGCTCACCTAAGCGGGAGAGCACAGATACGCAGTATTTT. This gives the protein CASSPKRESTDTQYF.